The 30 T cell receptor beta chains presented below share a single source sample, sequenced in a study of vaccination and CD4 T cells after COVID-19. Treatment specified: approximately 9-day PBMC culture with coronavirus spike peptide pools or control peptides (ViraFEST assay). Antigen specificity for these receptors is unknown. Once obtained from cultured CD4+ T cells, the DNA was sequenced using the Oncomine TCR Beta short-read assay. TCRdb used MiXCR to reprocess the PCR reads, holding one entry per CDR3 protein. The sample lists some 10,000 distinct CDR3 sequences, 65% to 80% occurring once. Sequenced input: CD4+ T cells from blood, cultured in vitro. These receptor sequences come from a human donor who had recovered from COVID-19.

The genes are TRBV7-2 and TRBJ2-1; maybe TRBD2 (6 bases). Trimming removed 5 bases at V and 9 bases at J, with 20 bases between. The germline CDR1 and CDR2 sequences are SGHTA and FQGNSA. The CDR3 contains 15 residues. This CDR3 reads CASSRRGPMGGEQFF. In nucleotides, the CDR3 is TGTGCCAGCAGCCGGCGGGGACCGATGGGAGGTGAGCAGTTCTTC.

The genes are TRBV9 and TRBJ2-3; 7 bases align to TRBD2. CDR1 and CDR2 (germline): SGDLS, YYNGEE. The CDR3 loop spans 15 amino acids. J was trimmed by 8 bases and V by 0 bases; bases with no gene match: 9. As DNA, the CDR3 is TGTGCCAGCAGCGTAGCTAGGCGGGAGACGGTTACGCAGTATTTT. Translating it yields CASSVARRETVTQYF.

The rearrangement uses TRBV4-1 and TRBJ2-7; 7 bases are shared with TRBD2. The ends lost 2 bases at V and 5 bases at J; junction bases unmatched: 6. The CDR3 runs to 14 residues. Germline V gene sequence: CDR1 MGHRA, CDR2 YSYEKL. The CDR3 nucleotides are TGCGCCAGCAGCCAATGGGAGGGAGGGAACGAGCAGTACTTC. The encoded protein is CASSQWEGGNEQYF.

This clonotype was seen more than once but under ten times. The chain recombines TRBV24-1 with TRBJ1-5; maybe TRBD1 (6 bases). Germline CDR1 and CDR2: KGHDR and SFDVKD. V was trimmed by 4 bases and J by 6 bases, leaving 15 bases between them. There are 15 residues in the CDR3. The CDR3 region has the DNA TGTGCCACCAGTGACAATATCCCAGGGGTTCAGCCCCAGCATTTT. Encoded protein: CATSDNIPGVQPQHF.

The chain combines TRBV29-1 with TRBJ2-7; no firm D call. This CDR3 spans 13 amino acids. Germline lookup yields CDR1 SQVTM and CDR2 ANQGSEA. The V end lost 4 bases, the J end lost 2 bases, and 12 bases lay between the germline ends. The CDR3 DNA reads as TGCAGCGTTGTTTGGGTAGCTACCTACGAGCAGTACTTC. This translates into CSVVWVATYEQYF.

The sample holds one count of this clonotype. The gene calls are TRBV7-8 and TRBJ2-1, with a tentative D call TRBD1 (6 bases). V was shortened by 5 bases and J by 4 bases, with 18 bases between the two germline ends. Germline CDR1 is SGHVS and CDR2 is FQNEAQ. The CDR3 contains 16 residues. CDR3 DNA sequence: TGTGCCAGCAGCGCTCACAGGGTCGTCCAGTACAATGAGCAGTTCTTC. Its protein is CASSAHRVVQYNEQFF. The whole variable domain, remainder taken from reference TRBV7-8 and TRBJ2-1, is GAGVSQSPRYKVAKRGQDVALRCDPISGHVSLFWYQQALGQGPEFLTYFQNEAQLDKSGLPSDRFFAERPEGSVSTLKIQRTQQEDSAVYLCASSAHRVVQYNEQFFGPGTRLTVL.

The chain has TRBV6-2 or TRBV6-3 and TRBJ2-7; perhaps TRBD1 as D (5 bases). The CDR3 is 12 amino acids. CDR1 MNHEY and CDR2 SVGEGT come from the germline V gene. Trimming pared 8 bases from V and 3 bases from J, leaving 11 bases between. The CDR3 DNA reads TGTGCCAGCCTGGACACAATCTACGAGCAGTACTTC. It translates to CASLDTIYEQYF.

Sample share makes this clonotype large. The chain combines TRBV6-2 or TRBV6-3 with TRBJ2-1, with D tentatively TRBD2 (7 bases). The CDR3 is made up of 13 amino acids. CDR1 and CDR2 (germline): MNHEY, SVGEGT. Trimming took 2 bases from V and 10 from J, leaving 12 bases between them. The CDR3 region has the DNA TGTGCCAGCAGTTACCGTGGCGGGGGCGAGCAGTTCTTC. Its protein product is CASSYRGGGEQFF.

The V gene is TRBV6-4, the J gene TRBJ1-4; perhaps TRBD1 as D (6 bases). In germline, CDR1 is MRHNA, CDR2 SNTAGT. The CDR3 has 13 amino acids. V lost 8 bases, J lost 7 bases, and 14 bases lay in between. The CDR3, as DNA: TGTGCCAGCCCGGGGGGGGCCGGTGAAAAACTGTTTTTT. This translates into CASPGGAGEKLFF.

The chain has TRBV24-1 and TRBJ1-4; 7 nucleotides line up with TRBD1. V shed 4 bases and J 7 bases; nucleotides not matched to a gene: 8. The CDR3 totals 15 residues. Per the germline V gene, CDR1 is KGHDR and CDR2 is SFDVKD. The CDR3 loop is CATSDQTGWGEKLFF. The CDR3 coding sequence is TGTGCCACCAGTGACCAGACAGGGTGGGGTGAAAAACTGTTTTTT.

The V gene is TRBV6-5, the J gene TRBJ1-6; TRBD1 is a possible D gene (5 bases). Germline V gene data show CDR1 as MNHEY and CDR2 as SVGAGI. The CDR3 consists of 14 residues. Trimming took off 2 bases at V and 8 bases at J, with 10 bases between the two ends. The CDR3 here is CASSYQGIDSPLHF. CDR3 bases: TGTGCCAGCAGTTACCAGGGTATCGATTCACCCCTCCACTTT.

The genes are TRBV7-9 and TRBJ2-5; TRBD2 aligns across 9 bases. J lost 5 bases, V lost 3 bases, and 13 bases had no gene match. The germline V gene has CDR1 SEHNR and CDR2 FQNEAQ (reference sequence). The CDR3 has 17 residues. The CDR3 region has the DNA TGTGCCAGCAGCTTGGGTAGCGGGAGTGCGAGCGGGGAGACCCAGTACTTC. Protein sequence: CASSLGSGSASGETQYF.

The rearrangement uses TRBV6-5 and TRBJ1-1, with a weak D call TRBD1 (6 bases). In germline, CDR1 is MNHEY, CDR2 SVGAGI. CDR3 length equals 14 residues. The ends were cut back, 1 base at V and 1 base at J, with 7 bases in the middle. CDR3 sequence: CASSYWDKNTEAFF. The CDR3 nucleotides read TGTGCCAGCAGTTACTGGGACAAGAACACTGAAGCTTTCTTT.

The gene calls are TRBV5-4 and TRBJ1-4; TRBD1 agrees at 11 bases. The J segment lost 7 bases and the V segment lost 4 bases, leaving 12 bases of the junction unmatched. CDR1 SGHNT and CDR2 YYREEE come from the germline V gene (reference sequence). This CDR3 has 17 residues. DNA of the CDR3: TGTGCCAGCAGCAAGAGAAACTCCGGGACAGGGGGTGAAAAACTGTTTTTT. It yields the protein CASSKRNSGTGGEKLFF.

The V gene is TRBV6-1, the J gene TRBJ2-2; D is undetermined. The ends were cut back, 7 bases at V and 1 base at J, with 13 bases in the middle. CDR3 length equals 15 residues. The germline V gene has CDR1 MNHNS and CDR2 SASEGT. In DNA, the CDR3 is TGTGCCAGCAAGTTTGCCCGGAGGAACACCGGGGAGCTGTTTTTT. Its translation: CASKFARRNTGELFF.

Turning to this clonotype: At one end the junction does not follow the germline gene, possibly because of a read error. V is TRBV6-1 and J is TRBJ2-7, with D perhaps matching TRBD1 or TRBD2 (5 bases each). The CDR3 contains 14 residues. Germline loops: CDR1 MNHNS, CDR2 SASEGT. CDR3 nucleotides: TGTGCCAGCAGGGAAGGGACGGACTCCTACGAGCAGTACTTC. This translates into CASREGTDSYEQYF.

The V gene is TRBV20-1, the J gene TRBJ1-4; 7 bases are shared with TRBD1. There are 15 residues in the CDR3. Germline V gene sequence: CDR1 DFQATT, CDR2 SNEGSKA (reference sequence). V was clipped by 3 bases and J by 5 bases; unmatched bases: 9. The CDR3 sequence: CSASRPEGQNEKLFF. As DNA, the CDR3 is TGCAGTGCTAGTCGGCCCGAGGGACAGAATGAAAAACTGTTTTTT.

The chain uses TRBV6-1 and TRBJ1-2; 7 positions match TRBD1. Germline assignment: CDR1 MNHNS and CDR2 SASEGT. V was pared by 6 bases and J by 5 bases, with 6 bases of the junction left unmatched. CDR3 length equals 13 residues. In DNA, the CDR3 is TGTGCCAGCAGCCCAGGGGGGATGTATGGCTACACCTTC. It codes for CASSPGGMYGYTF.

The chain is built from TRBV7-2 and TRBJ1-3; D call uncertain. This CDR3 is 14 amino acids long. From germline, CDR1 is SGHTA and CDR2 FQGNSA. V lost 1 base and J lost 0, with 4 bases in between. The CDR3 here is CASSLEDSGNTIYF. DNA of the CDR3: TGTGCCAGCAGCTTAGAGGACTCTGGAAACACCATATATTTT.

The V gene is TRBV11-2, the J gene TRBJ1-5; D remains ambiguous. V was pared by 1 base and J by 8 bases, with 12 bases between. Germline V gene data show CDR1 as SGHAT and CDR2 as FQNNGV. This CDR3 comprises 14 residues. The CDR3 region has the DNA TGTGCCAGCAGCTTAGGTGTAGGGAATAAGCCCCAGCATTTT. It codes for CASSLGVGNKPQHF.

This chain links TRBV2 with TRBJ2-1; 7 bases are a match to TRBD2. The CDR3 consists of 14 residues. The V gene end was trimmed by 6 bases and the J gene end by 10 bases; junction bases not matched to a gene: 12. CDR1 is SNHLY, CDR2 FYNNEI, per germline. The CDR3 here is CASSQEGGSGEQFF. In nucleotides, the CDR3 is TGTGCCAGCAGCCAAGAGGGCGGGAGTGGCGAGCAGTTCTTC. Variable domain in full (rest from reference TRBV2 and TRBJ2-1): EPEVTQTPSHQVTQMGQEVILRCVPISNHLYFYWYRQILGQKVEFLVSFYNNEISEKSEIFDDQFSVERPDGSNFTLKIRSTKLEDSAMYFCASSQEGGSGEQFFGPGTRLTVL.

This clonotype showed up just once. The V call is TRBV5-1, the J call TRBJ2-4; D possibly corresponds to TRBD2 (7 bases). The CDR3 extends over 16 amino acids. CDR1 is SGHRS, CDR2 YFSETQ, per germline. Trimming left V 1 base short and J 9 bases short, with 20 bases between. CDR3 residues: CASSLNAVGGAVIQYF. CDR3 sequence (DNA): TGCGCCAGCAGCTTGAATGCTGTAGGGGGGGCGGTCATTCAGTACTTC.

This chain connects TRBV20-1 to TRBJ2-5; the match to TRBD1 covers 9 bases. The length of the CDR3 is 13 residues. J was trimmed by 2 bases and V by 6 bases; bases with no gene match: 4. CDR1 and CDR2 (germline): DFQATT, SNEGSKA (reference sequence). The CDR3 spells CSALTGGQETQYF. DNA for the CDR3: TGCAGTGCCCTGACAGGGGGTCAAGAGACCCAGTACTTC.

CDR3 loop: CSPNRADRVDLFAEAFF. CDR3 DNA: TGCAGTCCGAATAGAGCAGACAGGGTTGATCTCTTCGCTGAAGCTTTCTTT. V gene TRBV20-1 combines with J gene TRBJ1-1, with TRBD1 matching over 7 bases. The CDR3 has 17 amino acids. Trimming took 8 bases from V and 6 from J; bases not matched to a gene: 24. Germline V gene lookup returns CDR1 DFQATT and CDR2 SNEGSKA (reference sequence).

The sample holds one count of this clonotype. The V call is TRBV19, the J call TRBJ2-3, with D perhaps matching TRBD2 (5 bases). Germline lookup yields CDR1 LNHDA and CDR2 SQIVND (reference sequence). The CDR3 has 14 amino acids. The V end was cut by 5 bases, the J end by 0 bases, with 9 bases between. The CDR3 DNA reads TGTGCCAGTAGTCTCCGGACTAGCACAGATACGCAGTATTTT. Translated: CASSLRTSTDTQYF. The full variable domain, in which reference TRBV19 and TRBJ2-3 provide the parts outside the CDR3, is DGGITQSPKYLFRKEGQNVTLSCEQNLNHDAMYWYRQDPGQGLRLIYYSQIVNDFQKGDIAEGYSVSREKKESFPLTVTSAQKNPTAFYLCASSLRTSTDTQYFGPGTRLTVL.

This chain uses TRBV20-1 with TRBJ2-7; 7 bases match TRBD1. With V trimmed by 7 bases and J by 5 bases, 5 bases remained unmatched. The CDR3 is 11 residues long. CDR1 and CDR2 from the germline V gene are DFQATT and SNEGSKA (reference sequence). The CDR3 spells CSGDRGDEQYF. CDR3 bases: TGCAGTGGGGACAGAGGAGACGAGCAGTACTTC.

This clonotype is deemed medium-sized. The J gene is TRBJ1-2, the V gene TRBV11-2; weak D call: TRBD1 (5 bases). Germline CDR1 reads SGHAT; CDR2 reads FQNNGV. This CDR3 has 13 residues. V was cut by 6 bases and J by 4 bases, with 12 bases left in between. CDR3 coding DNA: TGTGCCAGCAGACACGACAGACTCTATGGCTACACCTTC. Translation: CASRHDRLYGYTF.

CDR3 region: CASSYPSTGNTEAFF. DNA of the CDR3: TGTGCCAGCAGTTACCCTTCGACAGGGAACACTGAAGCTTTCTTT. The chain combines TRBV6-5 with TRBJ1-1; possibly TRBD1 for D (6 bases). The V gene's germline CDR1 is MNHEY and CDR2 SVGAGI. The V gene lost 2 bases and the J gene lost 1 base, with 11 bases spanning the gap. CDR3 size: 15 residues.

The rearrangement links TRBV7-9 to TRBJ1-5; no reliable D call. This CDR3 is 14 amino acids long. V gave up 4 bases and J gave up 7 bases, with 14 bases separating them. CDR1 and CDR2 (germline): SEHNR, FQNEAQ (reference sequence). The CDR3 loop reads CASSSSSGNQPQHF. The CDR3 DNA sequence: TGTGCCAGCAGCTCTTCTTCGGGAAACCAGCCCCAGCATTTT.

The chain recombines TRBV2 with TRBJ2-2, with 10 bases fitting TRBD2. The ends lost 7 bases at V and 2 bases at J; junction bases unmatched: 4. Germline lookup yields CDR1 SNHLY and CDR2 FYNNEI. This CDR3 spans 15 amino acids. The CDR3 DNA reads as TGTGCCAGCAAGGCTAGCGGGAGTAACACCGGGGAGCTGTTTTTT. It specifies CASKASGSNTGELFF.